The clone carrying this T cell receptor (beta chain) appeared many times. These data belong to a study of CD8 T cells in ankylosing spondylitis. A single record per CDR3 protein comes from TCRdb applying MiXCR to the 5' RACE reads. The sample holds about 240,000 distinct CDR3 sequences, approximately 8% seen once. In germline, CDR1 is LNHDA, CDR2 SQIVND (reference sequence). V shed 5 bases, J shed 1 base, and the junction held 11 bases outside the gene matches. This CDR3 region has 17 residues. This TCR derives from a female donor with ankylosing spondylitis or in good health (not recorded which). Sequencing was performed on blood, either unsorted or a sorted T cell fraction (not recorded which). The rearrangement links TRBV19 to TRBJ1-1; 9 bases line up with TRBD1. The CDR3 bases are TGTGCCAGTAGTTTCTCGGGGACAGGGATTCGGAACACTGAAGCTTTCTTT. Its translation is CASSFSGTGIRNTEAFF.